A single sample gave rise to the 6 T cell receptor beta chains below, sequenced in a study of T cell responses to AZD1222 COVID-19 vaccine. Sequencing used immunoSEQ multiplex PCR; TCRdb keeps in-frame clones, though not all of them. The sample yields approximately 71,000 clones, approximately 80% seen once. The material sequenced was peripheral blood, taken on day 0 of AZD1222 vaccination. These TCRs come from an adult in good health.

The CDR3 DNA reads TGTGCCAGCAGCCCGCGATTGACTAGCGGGGGGGCCGTGGGTGAGCAGTTCTTC. It specifies CASSPRLTSGGAVGEQFF. The chain uses TRBV7-8 and TRBJ2-1; TRBD2 agrees at 14 bases. CDR1 SGHVS and CDR2 FQNEAQ come from the germline V gene. Germline trimming cut 5 bases from V and 9 bases from J; bases unmatched to any gene: 15. This CDR3 region has 18 residues.

The chain recombines TRBV7-9 with TRBJ1-1; 7 bases are a match to TRBD1. Germline values: CDR1 SEHNR, CDR2 FQNEAQ (reference sequence). Losses at the gene ends were 4 bases for V and 1 base for J; bases not matched to a gene: 15. The CDR3 sequence is 18 residues long. CDR3 protein: CASSSPPRGRGSNTEAFF. The CDR3 coding sequence is TGTGCCAGCAGCTCGCCCCCGAGGGGCAGGGGGTCGAACACTGAAGCTTTCTTT. Variable domain in full (rest from reference TRBV7-9 and TRBJ1-1): DTGVSQNPRHKITKRGQNVTFRCDPISEHNRLYWYRQTLGQGPEFLTYFQNEAQLEKSRLLSDRFSAERPKGSFSTLEIQRTEQGDSAMYLCASSSPPRGRGSNTEAFFGQGTRLTVV.

This clone came up a few times. The CDR3 nucleotides are TGTGCCAGTAGTATAGATCTGAGACAGTCCTATAATTCACCCCTCCACTTT. It yields the protein CASSIDLRQSYNSPLHF. The genes are TRBV19 and TRBJ1-6; D may be TRBD1 (5 bases). The CDR3 consists of 17 residues. The V end lost 0 bases, the J end lost 1 base, and 10 bases lay between the germline ends. Germline CDR1 is LNHDA and CDR2 is SQIVND (reference sequence).

J is TRBJ2-1 and V is TRBV9; no clear D. Germline lookup yields CDR1 SGDLS and CDR2 YYNGEE. The CDR3 runs to 14 residues. V gave up 1 base and J gave up 6 bases, with 11 bases separating them. CDR3 nucleotides: TGTGCCAGCAGCGTATCGCCAGGAAGCAATGAGCAGTTCTTC. Its protein product is CASSVSPGSNEQFF.

The CDR3 coding sequence is TGTGCCAGTACAGGGGGTTACAATGAGCAGTTCTTC. Its protein product is CASTGGYNEQFF. This chain connects TRBV19 to TRBJ2-1, with 7 bases matching TRBD1. The CDR3 has 12 residues. V lost 7 bases to trimming and J lost 4 bases; unmatched junction nucleotides: 1. CDR1 is LNHDA and CDR2 is SQIVND in the germline V gene (reference sequence).

A single count supports this clone. The chain couples TRBV9 to TRBJ2-2, with D uncertain. The V and J ends lost 0 bases and 8 bases respectively, with 5 bases between them. CDR1 SGDLS and CDR2 YYNGEE come from the germline V gene. This CDR3 region has 12 residues. This chain's CDR3 is CASSVAKGELFF. The CDR3 nucleotides read TGTGCCAGCAGCGTAGCTAAAGGGGAGCTGTTTTTT.